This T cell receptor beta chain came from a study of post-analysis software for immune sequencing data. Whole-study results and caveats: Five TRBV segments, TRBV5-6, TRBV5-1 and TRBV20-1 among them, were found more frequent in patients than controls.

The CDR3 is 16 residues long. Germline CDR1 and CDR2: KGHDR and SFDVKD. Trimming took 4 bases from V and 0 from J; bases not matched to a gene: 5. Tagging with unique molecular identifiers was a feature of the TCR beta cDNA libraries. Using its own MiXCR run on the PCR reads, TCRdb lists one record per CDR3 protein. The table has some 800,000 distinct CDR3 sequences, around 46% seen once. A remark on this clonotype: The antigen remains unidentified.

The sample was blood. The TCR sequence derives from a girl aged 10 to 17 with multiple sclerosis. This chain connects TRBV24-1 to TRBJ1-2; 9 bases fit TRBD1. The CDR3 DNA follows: TGTGCCACCAGTGACCGAGGACAGGGGTCTAACTATGGCTACACCTTC. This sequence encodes CATSDRGQGSNYGYTF.